Following are 25 T cell receptor beta chains from one sample sequenced in a study of blood T cell repertoires in COVID-19. Clones were read by immunoSEQ multiplex PCR, and TCRdb kept only the in-frame ones, dropping some. The sample lists approximately 60,000 clones, around four fifths occurring once. Sequencing was done on a sample of peripheral blood. These receptors all stem from a woman aged 80 or older with acute or convalescent COVID-19.

The rearrangement uses TRBV7-3 and TRBJ2-1; 11 bases are shared with TRBD2. The trim removed 6 bases at V and 7 bases at J, leaving 8 bases unmatched. The CDR3 has 15 amino acids. Per germline, CDR1 SGHTA and CDR2 FQGTGA. DNA of the CDR3: TGTGCCAGCAGTCTCCTAGCGGGAGGAGGAAATGAGCAGTTCTTC. This gives the protein CASSLLAGGGNEQFF.

This rearrangement joins TRBV28 to TRBJ2-3; 8 bases agree with TRBD2. Germline V CDR1 and CDR2: MDHEN, SYDVKM. Trimming at V came to 3 bases and at J to 3 bases, leaving 2 bases not matched to a gene. This CDR3 spans 14 amino acids. CDR3 bases: TGTGCCAGCAGTTTGAGCGGGAGAACAGATACGCAGTATTTT. This translates into CASSLSGRTDTQYF.

This clone was observed once. The gene calls are TRBV6-7 and TRBJ2-7; TRBD1 might be the D (7 bases). TRBV6-7 belongs to the ORF category, with a function that is uncertain. The CDR3 runs to 12 residues. V was clipped by 7 bases and J by 3 bases, with 10 bases between them. CDR3 nucleotide sequence: TGTGCCAGCATGCGGGACAGCTACGAGCAGTACTTC. The encoded protein is CASMRDSYEQYF.

The chain couples TRBV12-3 or TRBV12-4 to TRBJ2-7, with TRBD1 identical over 7 bases. The CDR3 is 13 residues long. Germline trimming cut 6 bases from V and 6 bases from J; bases unmatched to any gene: 8. CDR3 loop: CASRTGRLGEQYF. The DNA for the CDR3 is TGTGCCAGCAGGACAGGGCGCCTAGGCGAGCAGTACTTC.

V and J are TRBV7-2 and TRBJ1-1; 7 bases are a match to TRBD1. V dropped 4 bases and J dropped 5; count of bases not matched to a gene: 7. The CDR3 is 14 residues long. CDR1 SGHTA and CDR2 FQGNSA come from the germline V gene. This CDR3 is CASSSLQGVTEAFF. The CDR3 nucleotides are TGTGCCAGCAGCTCCCTCCAGGGGGTGACTGAAGCTTTCTTT. Full variable domain (remainder filled in from reference TRBV7-2 and TRBJ1-1): GAGVSQSPSNKVTEKGKDVELRCDPISGHTALYWYRQSLGQGLEFLIYFQGNSAPDKSGLPSDRFSAERTGGSVSTLTIQRTQQEDSAVYLCASSSLQGVTEAFFGQGTRLTVV.

The V gene is TRBV19, the J gene TRBJ1-1; 8 positions agree with TRBD1. CDR3 length: 14 residues. V was clipped by 5 bases and J by 1 base; unmatched bases: 3. Per the germline V gene, CDR1 is LNHDA and CDR2 is SQIVND (reference sequence). The CDR3 nucleotides read TGTGCCAGTAGTCCCGGACAGGGGAACACTGAAGCTTTCTTT. This sequence encodes CASSPGQGNTEAFF.

The rearrangement links TRBV5-6 to TRBJ1-4, with D possibly TRBD1 on 6 matching bases. Germline CDR1 reads SGHDT; CDR2 reads YYEEEE. The CDR3 extends over 14 amino acids. Trimming pared 2 bases from V and 4 bases from J, leaving 9 bases between. The CDR3 loop reads CASSFKQGNEKLFF. In DNA, the CDR3 is TGTGCCAGCAGCTTCAAACAGGGTAATGAAAAACTGTTTTTT.

The gene calls are TRBV29-1 and TRBJ2-7; perhaps TRBD2 as D (6 bases). Trimming removed 2 bases from V and 5 bases from J, with 16 bases in between. Per the germline V gene, CDR1 is SQVTM and CDR2 is ANQGSEA. The CDR3 covers 14 residues. CDR3 bases: TGCAGCGTTGAAACCCCCCGGGGGACGGACGAGCAGTACTTC. Its protein product is CSVETPRGTDEQYF.

The V gene is TRBV5-1, the J gene TRBJ1-1; 8 nucleotides line up with TRBD1. The V segment lost 4 bases and the J segment 8 bases; nucleotides outside the gene matches: 19. The germline V gene has CDR1 SGHRS and CDR2 YFSETQ. The CDR3 is 17 residues long. CDR3 residues: CASSRYGTGQSFNEAFF. The CDR3 nucleotides are TGCGCCAGCAGCCGATACGGGACAGGACAATCATTTAACGAAGCTTTCTTT.

The chain couples TRBV4-1 to TRBJ2-3; 10 bases align to TRBD2. The V segment lost 5 bases and the J segment 4 bases; nucleotides outside the gene matches: 9. The V gene's germline CDR1 is MGHRA and CDR2 YSYEKL. The CDR3 spans 16 residues. The CDR3 bases are TGCGCCAGCAGCTATAGCCTAGCGGGAGTGGCAGATACGCAGTATTTT. This sequence encodes CASSYSLAGVADTQYF.

This chain uses TRBV5-4 with TRBJ2-1; TRBD2 matches at 10 bases. The CDR3 extends over 17 amino acids. The V and J ends lost 2 bases and 9 bases, in that order; junction bases with no gene match: 14. Germline V gives CDR1 SGHNT, CDR2 YYREEE (reference sequence). CDR3 sequence: CASSFSSGSSRRREQFF. The CDR3 coding sequence is TGTGCCAGCAGCTTCTCTAGCGGGAGTTCACGGAGGCGTGAGCAGTTCTTC.

The V and J genes are TRBV15 and TRBJ1-5; TRBD1 might be the D (6 bases). The CDR3 extends over 13 amino acids. Germline V CDR1 and CDR2: LNHNV, YYDKDF (reference sequence). Trimming stripped 1 base from V and 5 bases from J, with 6 bases between. The CDR3 reads CATSRAGDQPQHF. The CDR3 DNA reads TGTGCCACCAGCAGAGCAGGGGATCAGCCCCAGCATTTT.

The chain combines TRBV7-9 with TRBJ1-5; 11 bases fit TRBD1. J gave up 4 bases and V 5 bases, and 4 bases lay outside the gene matches. Germline V CDR1 and CDR2: SEHNR, FQNEAQ (reference sequence). The CDR3 is 15 amino acids. CDR3 in amino acids: CASSQDRGPNQPQHF. The CDR3 DNA follows: TGTGCCAGCAGCCAGGACAGGGGGCCTAATCAGCCCCAGCATTTT. Full variable domain (outside the CDR3, taken from reference TRBV7-9 and TRBJ1-5): DTGVSQNPRHKITKRGQNVTFRCDPISEHNRLYWYRQTLGQGPEFLTYFQNEAQLEKSRLLSDRFSAERPKGSFSTLEIQRTEQGDSAMYLCASSQDRGPNQPQHFGDGTRLSIL.

CDR3 sequence: CASSPGWTNYEQYF. DNA of the CDR3: TGTGCCAGCTCACCAGGGTGGACAAACTACGAGCAGTACTTC. The chain uses TRBV18 and TRBJ2-7, with D perhaps matching TRBD1 (5 bases). With 2 bases removed from V and 3 bases from J, the gap between germline ends came to 11 bases. This CDR3 has 14 amino acids. Germline V CDR1 and CDR2: KGHSH, LQKENI.

This clone is classed as large (0.1 to 1%). The chain couples TRBV6-5 to TRBJ1-5; D perhaps matches TRBD1 (6 bases). This CDR3 comprises 15 residues. The V end lost 5 bases, the J end lost 4 bases, and 15 bases lay between the germline ends. Germline-derived CDR1 and CDR2 are MNHEY and SVGAGI. CDR3 bases: TGTGCCAGCAGTCACGGACCGACAGGTAATCAGCCCCAGCATTTT. Protein sequence: CASSHGPTGNQPQHF.

The chain has TRBV5-5 and TRBJ2-1; D is undetermined. The length of the CDR3 is 13 residues. V lost 3 bases to trimming and J lost 8 bases, with 12 bases between them. Germline values: CDR1 SGHKS, CDR2 YYEKEE (reference sequence). The CDR3 DNA reads as TGTGCCAGCAGCTCGGATGTGGGCGATGAGCAGTTCTTC. This codes for CASSSDVGDEQFF.

The genes are TRBV3-1 (or the pseudogene TRBV3-2) and TRBJ1-6; 7 positions match TRBD1. This CDR3 has 14 residues. The V and J ends lost 3 bases and 10 bases, in that order; junction bases with no gene match: 6. CDR1 LGHDT and CDR2 YNNKEL come from the germline V gene (reference sequence). The CDR3 DNA sequence: TGTGCCAGCAGCCACCAACAGGGGCGATCACCCCTCCACTTT. Translated: CASSHQQGRSPLHF.

The chain links TRBV30 to TRBJ1-2; the match to TRBD1 covers 12 bases. CDR3 length: 15 amino acids. The germline gives CDR1 GTSNPN, CDR2 SVGIG (reference sequence). V was pared by 3 bases and J by 8 bases, with 10 bases of the junction left unmatched. The DNA for the CDR3 is TGTGCCTGGAGCCCTATGGGACAGGGGGCGGGAGGCTACACCTTC. Amino acids: CAWSPMGQGAGGYTF.

CDR3 nucleotide sequence: TGTGCCAGCAGCCTCGCGGGGGTCGGAGAGACCCAGTACTTC. Its translation: CASSLAGVGETQYF. This chain links TRBV6-5 with TRBJ2-5; 7 nucleotides agree with TRBD2. The CDR3 length is 14 residues. Germline V gene data show CDR1 as MNHEY and CDR2 as SVGAGI. With 6 bases clipped from V and 4 bases from J, the junction kept 8 bases outside the gene matches.

CDR3 region: CAWRFRGGYTF. The DNA of the CDR3 is TGTGCCTGGAGGTTCAGGGGCGGCTACACCTTC. This chain links TRBV30 with TRBJ1-2; possible D gene TRBD1, 6 bases. Deletions cut 3 bases from V and 8 bases from J, with 10 bases between. From germline, CDR1 is GTSNPN and CDR2 SVGIG (reference sequence). CDR3 length: 11 residues.

The chain joins TRBV3-1 (or the pseudogene TRBV3-2) to TRBJ2-7, with D possibly matching TRBD2 (7 bases). This CDR3 comprises 19 residues. Germline V gene sequence: CDR1 LGHDT, CDR2 YNNKEL (reference sequence). Trimming removed 2 bases from V and 5 bases from J, with 28 bases in between. The CDR3 region is CASSQKTGGPGAYSHEQYF. CDR3 DNA: TGTGCCAGCAGCCAAAAAACCGGGGGGCCGGGGGCGTATTCCCACGAGCAGTACTTC.

The CDR3 bases are TGTGCCAGCAGCAAAGTAACGGGAGGGATTGGGTCCTACGAGCAGTACTTC. Amino acid sequence: CASSKVTGGIGSYEQYF. The chain couples TRBV21-1 to TRBJ2-7; the listed D gene, TRBD2, was not tested against the DNA. TRBV21-1 is assigned pseudogene status. There are 17 residues in the CDR3.

This chain links TRBV29-1 with TRBJ2-7; TRBD1 matches 7 bases. Per the germline V gene, CDR1 is SQVTM and CDR2 is ANQGSEA. The CDR3 totals 12 residues. The ends lost 3 bases at V and 9 bases at J; junction bases unmatched: 8. The CDR3 DNA sequence: TGCAGCGTTGAGGGACAGACTACGAGGCAGTACTTC. Its translation: CSVEGQTTRQYF.

This clone was seen only once. The rearrangement links TRBV4-1 to TRBJ2-5; 8 bases are shared with TRBD2. V was pared by 1 base and J by 5 bases, with 6 bases of the junction left unmatched. The CDR3 runs 15 residues. Germline values: CDR1 MGHRA, CDR2 YSYEKL. CDR3 nucleotide sequence: TGCGCCAGCAGCCAAGCAGCGGGAGCTTTGGAGACCCAGTACTTC. It is translated as CASSQAAGALETQYF.

V gene TRBV6-2 or TRBV6-3 combines with J gene TRBJ1-5; tentative D call: TRBD1 (6 bases). Germline CDR1 and CDR2: MNHEY and SVGEGT. V was shortened by 6 bases and J by 2 bases, with 14 bases between the two germline ends. The CDR3 is 15 amino acids. This CDR3 reads CASRPTGRGNQPQHF. The CDR3 DNA follows: TGTGCCAGCAGGCCTACAGGGAGAGGCAATCAGCCCCAGCATTTT.